The next 8 T cell receptor beta chains were all read from a single sample in a study of naive and memory T cell subsets. No antigen has been assigned to these receptors. An equimolar mix of two oligonucleotides served as the beta constant-region primer for TRBC1 and TRBC2. The ligated cDNA underwent four PCR rounds using SP2 and nested alpha and beta constant-region primers. In TCRdb, the UMI-ligation and nested PCR reads were re-called with MiXCR into one record per CDR3 protein. This table holds roughly 83,000 distinct CDR3 sequences, roughly 12% found once. Findings of the study overall: Naive repertoires, especially CD8, held a few larger clonotypes, possibly memory cells re-expressing CD45RA.

Material for sequencing was naive CD4+ T cells from blood. These receptors were taken from a human donor in good health.

This clonotype has ten or more counts. This rearrangement joins TRBV29-1 to TRBJ2-3, with 8 bases fitting TRBD1. The junction had 9 bases not matched to a gene; V was cut back by 1 base and J by 6 bases. The germline V gene encodes CDR1 SQVTM and CDR2 ANQGSEA. The CDR3 totals 15 residues. CDR3 loop: CSVEGRQGAMDTQYF. For the CDR3, the DNA is TGCAGCGTTGAAGGGCGGCAGGGGGCCATGGATACGCAGTATTTT.

At least ten counts were recorded for this clonotype. The chain is built from TRBV7-9 and TRBJ2-3; either TRBD1 or TRBD2 may supply D (5 bases each). Per germline, CDR1 SEHNR and CDR2 FQNEAQ (reference sequence). The CDR3 length is 15 residues. Trimming removed 5 bases from V and 5 bases from J, with 17 bases in between. This chain's CDR3 is CASSPRTAGGDTQYF. The CDR3 DNA follows: TGTGCCAGCAGCCCGCGCACGGCTGGGGGAGATACGCAGTATTTT.

This clonotype was counted between two and nine times. This chain links TRBV7-2 with TRBJ1-2; D unclear. V shed 2 bases and J shed 4 bases, with 14 bases lying between them. The germline CDR1 and CDR2 sequences are SGHTA and FQGNSA. The CDR3 runs to 15 residues. The CDR3 DNA reads as TGTGCCAGCAGCTTAAGTCGGGAACCGTCCTATGGCTACACCTTC. Translation gives CASSLSREPSYGYTF.

The chain carries TRBV12-3 or TRBV12-4 and TRBJ1-3; 7 bases line up with TRBD1. The CDR3 contains 15 residues. The trim removed 3 bases at V and 2 bases at J, leaving 4 bases unmatched. CDR3 residues: CASSFPGGTGNTIYF. The DNA for the CDR3 is TGTGCCAGCAGTTTCCCAGGGGGGACTGGAAACACCATATATTTT.

This rearrangement joins TRBV3-1 to TRBJ1-2; no clear D. This CDR3 has 15 amino acids. The V gene lost 1 base and the J gene lost 7 bases, with 16 bases spanning the gap. Per germline, CDR1 LGHDT and CDR2 YNNKEL (reference sequence). CDR3 nucleotide sequence: TGTGCCAGCAGCCAAGTTGGTGCAGGCCCGGCTGGCTACACCTTC. Protein product: CASSQVGAGPAGYTF.

This clonotype has just a few counts. The chain uses TRBV18 and TRBJ2-1, with 9 bases matching TRBD1. J gave up 4 bases and V 1 base, and 11 bases lay outside the gene matches. The V gene's germline CDR1 is KGHSH and CDR2 LQKENI. The length of the CDR3 is 18 residues. This chain's CDR3 is CASSPLPSGTGRYNEQFF. The CDR3 region has the DNA TGTGCCAGCTCACCACTGCCGTCCGGGACAGGGCGGTACAATGAGCAGTTCTTC.

The chain carries TRBV6-2 or TRBV6-3 and TRBJ2-3; D is perhaps TRBD1 (6 bases). The germline gives CDR1 MNHEY, CDR2 SVGEGT. Deletions cut 5 bases from V and 5 bases from J, with 17 bases between. The CDR3 extends over 15 amino acids. CDR3 residues: CASSLLLQGQDTQYF. DNA of the CDR3: TGTGCCAGCAGTCTCCTTCTCCAGGGGCAAGATACGCAGTATTTT.

This clonotype was counted between two and nine times. The J gene is TRBJ2-1, the V gene TRBV14, with TRBD2 matching over 8 bases. The length of the CDR3 is 16 residues. J gave up 10 bases and V 4 bases, and 15 bases lay outside the gene matches. Germline V CDR1 and CDR2: SGHDN, FVKESK. CDR3 nucleotides: TGTGCCAGCAGCCTTCCGACTAGCGTTCTAACGTGGGAGCAGTTCTTC. Amino acids: CASSLPTSVLTWEQFF.